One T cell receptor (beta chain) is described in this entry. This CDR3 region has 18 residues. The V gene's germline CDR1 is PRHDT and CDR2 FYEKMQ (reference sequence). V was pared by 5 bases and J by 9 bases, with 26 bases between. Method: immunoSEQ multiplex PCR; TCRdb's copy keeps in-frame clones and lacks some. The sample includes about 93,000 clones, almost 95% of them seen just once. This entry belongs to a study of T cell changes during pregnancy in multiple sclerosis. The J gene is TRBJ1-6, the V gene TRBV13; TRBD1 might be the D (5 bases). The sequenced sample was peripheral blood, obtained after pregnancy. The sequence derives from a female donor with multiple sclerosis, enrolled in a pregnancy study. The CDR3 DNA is TGTGCCAGCAGCCCAGAAACGATCTCAGGGATGTTTGGTTCACCCCTCCACTTT. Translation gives CASSPETISGMFGSPLHF.